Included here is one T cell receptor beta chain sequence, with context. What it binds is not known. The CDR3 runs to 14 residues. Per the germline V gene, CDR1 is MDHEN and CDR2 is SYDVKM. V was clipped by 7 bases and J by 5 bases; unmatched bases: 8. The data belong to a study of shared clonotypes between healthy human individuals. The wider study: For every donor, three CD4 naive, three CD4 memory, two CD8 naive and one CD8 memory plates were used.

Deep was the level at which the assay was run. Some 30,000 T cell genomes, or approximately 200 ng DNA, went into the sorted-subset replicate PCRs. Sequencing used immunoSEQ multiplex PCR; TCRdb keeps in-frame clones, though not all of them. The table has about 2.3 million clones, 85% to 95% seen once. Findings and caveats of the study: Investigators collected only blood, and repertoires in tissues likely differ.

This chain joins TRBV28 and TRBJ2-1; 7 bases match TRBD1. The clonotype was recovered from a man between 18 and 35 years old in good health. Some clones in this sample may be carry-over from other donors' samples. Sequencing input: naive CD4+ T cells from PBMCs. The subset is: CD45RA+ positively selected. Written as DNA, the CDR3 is TGTGCCAGCATCAAGAGACAGGGAAACAATGAGCAGTTCTTC. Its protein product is CASIKRQGNNEQFF. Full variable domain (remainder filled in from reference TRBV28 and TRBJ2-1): DVKVTQSSRYLVKRTGEKVFLECVQDMDHENMFWYRQDPGLGLRLIYFSYDVKMKEKGDIPEGYSVSREKKERFSLILESASTNQTSMYLCASIKRQGNNEQFFGPGTRLTVL.